This T cell receptor (beta chain) was observed in a study of T cell responses to AZD1222 COVID-19 vaccine. This table comes from immunoSEQ multiplex PCR, and its TCRdb copy is limited to in-frame clones, with some not included. The sample contains 90,000 to 110,000 clones, about nine tenths of which appear only once. Germline V gene data show CDR1 as GTSNPN and CDR2 as SVGIG (reference sequence). This CDR3 has 15 amino acids. Trimming removed 3 bases at V and 4 bases at J, with 16 bases between. V and J are TRBV30 and TRBJ1-5, with a tentative D call TRBD1 (5 bases). This sequence originates from an adult in good health. Sequenced here: peripheral blood, sampled on day 0 of AZD1222 vaccination. The CDR3 DNA follows: TGTGCCTGGAGGAGCATCGCGGGGGTAAATCAGCCCCAGCATTTT. Translating it yields CAWRSIAGVNQPQHF.